Presented here are 20 T cell receptor beta chains from one specimen sequenced in a study of early T cells in non-severe SARS-CoV-2 infection. Each CDR3 protein gets one entry after TCRdb re-called the 5' RACE reads with MiXCR. The sample includes roughly 51,000 distinct CDR3 sequences, roughly 6.5% of them seen just once. The specimen sequenced was whole blood. The receptors were sampled from an adult who was a healthcare worker with PCR-confirmed SARS-CoV-2 infection or an uninfected control (not recorded which).

This clonotype has at least ten counts. J is TRBJ1-5 and V is TRBV20-1, with TRBD1 matching over 8 bases. The CDR3 is 15 residues long. Germline lookup yields CDR1 DFQATT and CDR2 SNEGSKA (reference sequence). Trimming took 3 bases from V and 5 from J; bases not matched to a gene: 9. DNA for the CDR3: TGCAGTGCTAGTATAGGACAGGGTATCGATCAGCCCCAGCATTTT. It specifies CSASIGQGIDQPQHF.

The CDR3 spells CASSHEGGANYGYTF. CDR3 DNA sequence: TGTGCCAGTAGCCACGAGGGAGGGGCCAACTATGGCTACACCTTC. The gene calls are TRBV19 and TRBJ1-2, with D maybe TRBD1 (5 bases). CDR3 length: 15 residues. V was clipped by 6 bases and J by 2 bases, with 16 bases between them. The germline CDR1 and CDR2 sequences are LNHDA and SQIVND (reference sequence).

This clonotype occurred many times. The V call is TRBV12-3 or TRBV12-4, the J call TRBJ2-7; D not resolved. Trimming took off 3 bases at V and 0 bases at J, with 12 bases between the two ends. The length of the CDR3 is 15 residues. Here the CDR3 DNA reads TGTGCCAGCAGTTTCGTCCACAGTTCCTCCTACGAGCAGTACTTC. Protein sequence: CASSFVHSSSYEQYF.

This clonotype came up many times. The chain links TRBV18 to TRBJ1-5; the D gene is possibly TRBD1 (5 bases). V was clipped by 1 base and J by 3 bases, with 13 bases between them. The CDR3 extends over 16 amino acids. Germline CDR1 reads KGHSH; CDR2 reads LQKENI. CDR3 region: CASSPRGVGANQPQHF. In DNA, the CDR3 is TGTGCCAGCTCACCACGAGGGGTCGGGGCCAATCAGCCCCAGCATTTT.

This clonotype has a handful of counts. This chain connects TRBV7-2 to TRBJ2-7, with TRBD2 as a possible D gene (5 bases). The V end was cut by 1 base, the J end by 0 bases, with 7 bases between. Germline V lookup: CDR1 SGHTA, CDR2 FQGNSA. The CDR3 extends over 14 amino acids. The CDR3, as DNA: TGTGCCAGCAGCTTAGGGAGGAGCTCCTACGAGCAGTACTTC. It codes for CASSLGRSSYEQYF.

On this clonotype: With a much larger clone just one base away, this may be a read error. The chain has TRBV6-2 or TRBV6-3 and TRBJ1-6, with D perhaps matching TRBD1 (5 bases). The CDR3 contains 15 residues. Germline V gene data show CDR1 as MNHEY and CDR2 as SVGEGT. CDR3 amino acids: CANSYSWDSNSPLHF. In DNA form, the CDR3 reads TGTGCCAACAGTTACTCTTGGGACTCAAATTCACCCCTCCACTTT.

Many counts were recorded for this clonotype. The chain has TRBV29-1 and TRBJ2-5, with TRBD1 matching over 7 bases. The germline V gene has CDR1 SQVTM and CDR2 ANQGSEA. The trim removed 5 bases at V and 3 bases at J, leaving 3 bases unmatched. CDR3 size: 12 residues. CDR3 bases: TGCAGCGTTAAGCAGGGGGAAGAGACCCAGTACTTC. The encoded protein is CSVKQGEETQYF.

This clonotype has a count of ten or more. This chain connects TRBV7-2 to TRBJ1-2; D perhaps matches TRBD1 (5 bases). Germline assignment: CDR1 SGHTA and CDR2 FQGNSA. V lost 5 bases to trimming and J lost 4 bases, with 11 bases between them. This CDR3 is 13 amino acids long. The CDR3 here is CASSPLGGYGYTF. CDR3 sequence (DNA): TGTGCCAGCAGCCCCCTTGGGGGCTATGGCTACACCTTC.

This clonotype was recorded at least ten times. The chain is built from TRBV6-5 and TRBJ2-7, with D hard to call. CDR3 size: 13 residues. The V gene lost 6 bases and the J gene lost 0 bases, with 9 bases spanning the gap. CDR1 and CDR2 (germline): MNHEY, SVGAGI. The CDR3 bases are TGTGCCAGCAGCAGAGGCCCCTCCTACGAGCAGTACTTC. It translates to CASSRGPSYEQYF.

The table lists this clonotype with many counts. V is TRBV7-9 and J is TRBJ2-3; perhaps TRBD2 as D (6 bases). CDR3 length: 15 amino acids. V lost 4 bases to trimming and J lost 0 bases, with 11 bases between them. Germline V lookup: CDR1 SEHNR, CDR2 FQNEAQ (reference sequence). CDR3 protein: CASSSRAGSTDTQYF. CDR3 bases: TGTGCCAGCAGCTCTAGGGCGGGGAGCACAGATACGCAGTATTTT.

This clonotype was seen only a few times. The J gene is TRBJ1-5, the V gene TRBV6-1; no clear D gene. V gave up 6 bases and J gave up 7 bases, with 19 bases separating them. The germline V gene has CDR1 MNHNS and CDR2 SASEGT. The CDR3 loop spans 15 amino acids. CDR3 region: CASRLDSAAGQPQHF. The CDR3 DNA follows: TGTGCCAGCAGACTAGATTCTGCGGCGGGCCAGCCCCAGCATTTT.

This clonotype has at least ten counts. This chain links TRBV5-1 with TRBJ1-1, with 9 bases aligning to TRBD1. The germline V gene encodes CDR1 SGHRS and CDR2 YFSETQ. This CDR3 has 15 residues. Trimming removed 4 bases from V and 0 bases from J; junction bases left unmatched: 4. DNA of the CDR3: TGCGCCAGCAGCGAATGGACAGGGGTGAACACTGAAGCTTTCTTT. Encoded protein: CASSEWTGVNTEAFF.

This clonotype has at least ten counts. This sequence joins TRBV2 and TRBJ2-3; D may be TRBD1 (5 bases). In germline, CDR1 is SNHLY, CDR2 FYNNEI. Trimming stripped 7 bases from V and 0 bases from J, with 11 bases between. The CDR3 length is 14 residues. CDR3 sequence (DNA): TGTGCCAGCACCCGACAGTGGAGCACAGATACGCAGTATTTT. Encoded protein: CASTRQWSTDTQYF.

This clonotype was observed many times. The chain recombines TRBV12-3 or TRBV12-4 with TRBJ2-2; D perhaps matches TRBD2 (5 bases). The CDR3 has 14 residues. With 4 bases removed from V and 4 bases from J, the gap between germline ends came to 10 bases. The CDR3 reads CASSSGLTTGELFF. CDR3 sequence (DNA): TGTGCCAGCAGTTCAGGACTGACCACCGGGGAGCTGTTTTTT.

The chain links TRBV30 to TRBJ1-6; tentatively, D is TRBD1 (6 bases). Germline assignment: CDR1 GTSNPN and CDR2 SVGIG (reference sequence). Between the trimmed V and J ends, which lost 0 bases and 11 bases, there was a span of 14 bases. The CDR3 length is 14 residues. As DNA, the CDR3 is TGTGCCTGGAGTGTAGGTACAGGGAATCCACCCCTCCACTTT. This translates into CAWSVGTGNPPLHF.

The sample holds many counts of this clonotype. The chain uses TRBV20-1 and TRBJ1-5; 9 nucleotides line up with TRBD1. Germline CDR1 is DFQATT and CDR2 is SNEGSKA (reference sequence). The CDR3 length is 13 residues. J lost 5 bases, V lost 6 bases, and 5 bases had no gene match. Here the CDR3 DNA reads TGCAGTGCCCGGGACAGGGAGGATCAGCCCCAGCATTTT. Amino acids: CSARDREDQPQHF.

The sample holds many counts of this clonotype. This chain connects TRBV29-1 to TRBJ2-1, with D maybe TRBD1 (5 bases). Germline V lookup: CDR1 SQVTM, CDR2 ANQGSEA. The V end lost 4 bases, the J end lost 0 bases, and 13 bases lay between the germline ends. CDR3 length equals 15 residues. The CDR3 DNA reads as TGCAGCGTTGCTCCTAGGACAAGCTCCTACAATGAGCAGTTCTTC. Protein sequence: CSVAPRTSSYNEQFF.

This clonotype was counted at least ten times. The J gene is TRBJ1-3, the V gene TRBV28, with 7 bases fitting TRBD1. This CDR3 is 15 amino acids long. Germline V lookup: CDR1 MDHEN, CDR2 SYDVKM. Losses at the gene ends were 9 bases for V and 1 base for J; bases not matched to a gene: 9. DNA of the CDR3: TGTGCCAGTCGCCGACAGGGAGGTTCTGGAAACACCATATATTTT. Protein sequence: CASRRQGGSGNTIYF.

This clonotype was seen ten or more times. The chain couples TRBV3-1 to TRBJ1-5; tentative D call: TRBD1 (5 bases). CDR3 size: 13 residues. V dropped 4 bases and J dropped 7 bases, with 11 bases sitting between them. Germline V lookup: CDR1 LGHDT, CDR2 YNNKEL (reference sequence). The CDR3 sequence is CASSLKTGQPQHF. The CDR3 nucleotides read TGTGCCAGCAGCCTTAAAACAGGCCAGCCCCAGCATTTT. Full variable domain (missing parts from reference TRBV3-1 and TRBJ1-5): DTAVSQTPKYLVTQMGNDKSIKCEQNLGHDTMYWYKQDSKKFLKIMFSYNNKELIINETVPNRFSPKSPDKAHLNLHINSLELGDSAVYFCASSLKTGQPQHFGDGTRLSIL.

This chain joins TRBV7-6 and TRBJ2-2; possibly TRBD1 for D (6 bases). Germline values: CDR1 SGHVS, CDR2 FNYEAQ. With 5 bases removed from V and 0 bases from J, the gap between germline ends came to 13 bases. The CDR3 spans 16 residues. CDR3 DNA: TGTGCCAGCAGCCCTGGACAGACCACGAACACCGGGGAGCTGTTTTTT. It is translated as CASSPGQTTNTGELFF.